This T cell receptor (beta chain) derives from a study of T cell responses to AZD1222 COVID-19 vaccine. Overall study findings and caveats: Most donors were white British, females outnumbered males, and clonal diversity was possibly underestimated.

Notes on this clone: Its target is unknown.

Germline assignment: CDR1 LNHDA and CDR2 SQIVND (reference sequence). The CDR3 totals 18 residues. The V end was cut by 5 bases, the J end by 0 bases, with 20 bases between. Clones were read by immunoSEQ multiplex PCR, and TCRdb kept only the in-frame ones, dropping some. The sample includes approximately 89,000 clones, 70% to 90% of them seen just once. The source was peripheral blood, collected on day 0 of AZD1222 vaccination. The sequence derives from an adult in good health. The chain couples TRBV19 to TRBJ2-1; D could derive from TRBD1 or TRBD2 (6 bases each). The CDR3 protein is CASSGGTLGQSSYNEQFF. CDR3 bases: TGTGCCAGTAGTGGGGGGACATTAGGCCAGAGCTCCTACAATGAGCAGTTCTTC.